This T cell receptor beta chain derives from a study of cytomegalovirus exposure and HLA in healthy donors. Worth noting for this clone: The antigen is undetermined.

Study-wide findings and caveats: When a later analysis was performed, an Asian-associated ancestry cluster reportedly had fewer N-insertions than the approximately 690-donor mean.

Trimming stripped 11 bases from V and 1 base from J, with 14 bases between. Per the germline V gene, CDR1 is SNHLY and CDR2 is FYNNEI. The CDR3 spans 13 residues. The primer mix had 60 Vbeta and 13 Jbeta primers. TCRdb's copy holds only in-frame clones and misses some; the assay was immunoSEQ multiplex PCR. The sample gives approximately 100,000 clones, 55% to 65% of which show up once; 3.5% to 4% is in the top ten. Material: PBMCs. This chain connects TRBV2 to TRBJ1-1; possible D gene TRBD1, 5 bases. The TCR comes from a man under 40 in good health and CMV-seropositive. The CDR3 reads CASPAGGNTEAFF. The CDR3, as DNA: TGTGCCTCACCGGCCGGGGGGAACACTGAAGCTTTCTTT. Filled out from reference TRBV2 and TRBJ1-1, the complete variable domain reads EPEVTQTPSHQVTQMGQEVILRCVPISNHLYFYWYRQILGQKVEFLVSFYNNEISEKSEIFDDQFSVERPDGSNFTLKIRSTKLEDSAMYFCASPAGGNTEAFFGQGTRLTVV.